This T cell receptor beta chain originates from a study of T cells in localized non-small cell lung cancer. General study results and limits: Tumor showed lower T cell clonality than uninvolved adjacent lung, where it was highest.

Turning to this clone: No antigen is known for it.

Repertoires were generated with immunoSEQ multiplex PCR, while TCRdb's copy carries only in-frame clones and drops some. This sample yields 35,000 or so clones, of which around 88% are seen a single time; less than 9% belongs to the top ten. Germline V gene sequence: CDR1 LNHDA, CDR2 SQIVND (reference sequence). The CDR3 runs to 13 residues. Trimming stripped 8 bases from V and 6 bases from J, with 14 bases between. The genes are TRBV19 and TRBJ1-5; no clear D. This clonotype was sampled from a woman between 35 and 70 years old with stage I lung adenocarcinoma. The sample here was peripheral blood, taken before any cancer treatment. In nucleotides, the CDR3 is TGTGCCAGTTCGGCGGGTTCGGGTCAGCCCCAGCATTTT. Protein product: CASSAGSGQPQHF.